Described below is a single T cell receptor beta chain sequence and its context. Its antigen is as yet unknown. Germline V gene sequence: CDR1 SGHRS, CDR2 YFSETQ. This CDR3 contains 18 residues. After removal of 4 bases from V and 1 base from J, the junction contained 10 bases not matched to a gene. This entry comes from a study of shared clonotypes between healthy human individuals. The table came from immunoSEQ multiplex PCR; TCRdb's copy has only in-frame clones and leaves some out. The table includes over a million clones, approximately 98% detected once. Overall study findings and caveats: Around 5% was the fraction of naive CD4 clonotypes found shared across four donors. Blood alone was sampled, and tissue repertoires likely differ.

Healthy and HIV-negative, the adult donors had no recent acute infections or vaccinations. The sample was naive CD4+ T cells sorted from blood. Subset of the sample: CD45RA+ positively selected. The gene calls are TRBV5-1 and TRBJ2-5, with 13 bases that match TRBD2. The source is a man aged 25 to 45 in good health. The CDR3 here is CASSGLAGAITLQETQYF. DNA for the CDR3: TGCGCCAGCAGCGGACTAGCGGGAGCCATTACCCTCCAAGAGACCCAGTACTTC.